A single T cell receptor (beta chain) is shown here with its context. Its antigen is not yet known. One base away there is no much larger clone; base qualities are not given. The data belong to a study of shared clonotypes between healthy human individuals (dated by TCRdb to between 2020 and 2021). Concerning the study at large: Two women and a few men aged 18 to 49 years were included in the cohort. Between about 0.85 and 9.5 billion PBMCs per donor were obtained by leukapheresis. Libraries were prepared and TCR repertoires were sequenced by different laboratories using diverse techniques, in order to increase sequencing depth and limit assay-specific biases. Blood TCR repertoires of about 5 healthy adults were deeply sequenced to estimate repertoire size and the extent of clonotype sharing between individuals. For each donor, CD4 naive and CD4 memory were each given three plates, CD8 naive was given two plates, and CD8 memory was given one plate.

Using the deep immunoSEQ assay, multiplex PCR amplified TCR CDR3 regions from genomic DNA. For each cell subset, the extracted genomic DNA was distributed evenly across all wells of several immunoSEQ 96-well plates, and each plate served as one replicate. For sorted subsets, approximately 200 ng of genomic DNA, equivalent to some 30,000 T cell genomes, went into each replicate PCR. The purified libraries were quantified using a Qubit 3.0 fluorometer, sized with a Bioanalyzer 2100, and then quantified again using the KAPA Library Quantification kit. Every immunoSEQ 96-well plate was sequenced on a separate single-read 150-cycle Illumina NextSeq 550 flow cell. The original methods were these. The immunoSEQ output contained only junctional sequences without quality scores, so filtering could not match that applied to full-length reads. To assign V/J genes and CDR3, sequences were annotated against IMGT germline references using PyIR, a Python wrapper for IgBLAST v1.9. Any read was removed if the V/J assignment was weak (E-value above 1e-6), the CDR3 was missing, or the read contained stop codons, out-of-frame junctions, or ambiguous translated residues. V3J clonotypes were defined as sequences sharing the same inferred V gene, J gene, and CDR3 amino acid sequence. The percentage overlap between two repertoires was calculated by dividing the number of shared unique clonotypes by the size of the smaller repertoire. Repertoire richness was assessed with RTK rarefaction, the Chao1 estimator, and Recon v2.1 estimates of unobserved clonotypes. Generation probabilities were computed with OLGA for all TCRbeta clonotypes obtained by the gDNA method from four donors. Sourced from immuneACCESS, this table was stored by TCRdb with only in-frame sequences that have V and J called. A share of the clones is absent; for the studies checked, an unresolved V gene accounts for under half, and the remainder has no known explanation. D and trimming were read from the DNA, whereas the V and J calls and clone size are those reported in that table. This sample comprises about 2.2 million clones, about 92% of them detected only once. The ten largest make up 1.5% to 2% of the sample.

The CDR3 goes from the cysteine to the phenylalanine over 16 residues. Only the CDR3 DNA stays, 48 bases, in frame from base 1. CDR1 and CDR2, looked up from the germline V gene, are MDHEN and SYDVKM. V is reduced by 2 bases and J by 0 bases, leaving a spacing of 11 bases between them. The investigation overall reported the following: Even with the large sequencing depth, rarefaction of the sorted-subset datasets indicated that sequencing was incomplete. Pairwise subsampling indicated that sequencing depth was expected to affect the degree of clonotype sharing among donors. Naive subsets generally had larger estimated clonotype richness than memory subsets. Because the study included only a small number of donors, the genetic and exposure-history diversity represented was limited. Sharing across four donors was observed for about 4.8% of naive CD4, under 4% of naive CD8, over 2% of memory CD4, and roughly 0.43% of memory CD8 clonotypes. Compared with non-shared clonotypes, the clonotypes found in all four sorted-subset donors had higher generation probabilities. Sampling was restricted to blood, and TCR repertoires in tissue are likely to differ from TCR repertoires in blood.

For the CD8 naive samples, CD45RO-negative cells were positively selected for CCR7, yielding a CD45RA+CCR7+ population from which TemRA cells were excluded. Donors were healthy HIV-negative adults with no recently reported acute infections or vaccinations. Every donor was a Caucasian adult living in Nashville, Tennessee, USA. After blood collection by leukapheresis, PBMCs were isolated using Ficoll-Histopaque density gradient centrifugation and then cryopreserved in the vapor phase of liquid nitrogen. Analytical flow cytometry was used to check the purity and quantity of each magnetically sorted T cell population. From each sorted fraction, genomic DNA was isolated and quantified by UV absorbance on a Nanodrop 2000c.

The sequence came from a man younger than 35 in good health. Some clones in this sample may be carry-over from other donors' samples. This sequence uses TRBV28 and TRBJ2-1, with a weak D call of TRBD1 (5 bases match). Sequencing was performed on naive CD8+ T cells from PBMCs. What this sample's cell subset or site label stands for: CD45RA+CCR7+. The CDR3 amino acid sequence is: CASSLEGASSYNEQFF. The DNA sequence is TGTGCCAGCAGTTTAGAAGGGGCAAGCTCCTACAATGAGCAGTTCTTC.